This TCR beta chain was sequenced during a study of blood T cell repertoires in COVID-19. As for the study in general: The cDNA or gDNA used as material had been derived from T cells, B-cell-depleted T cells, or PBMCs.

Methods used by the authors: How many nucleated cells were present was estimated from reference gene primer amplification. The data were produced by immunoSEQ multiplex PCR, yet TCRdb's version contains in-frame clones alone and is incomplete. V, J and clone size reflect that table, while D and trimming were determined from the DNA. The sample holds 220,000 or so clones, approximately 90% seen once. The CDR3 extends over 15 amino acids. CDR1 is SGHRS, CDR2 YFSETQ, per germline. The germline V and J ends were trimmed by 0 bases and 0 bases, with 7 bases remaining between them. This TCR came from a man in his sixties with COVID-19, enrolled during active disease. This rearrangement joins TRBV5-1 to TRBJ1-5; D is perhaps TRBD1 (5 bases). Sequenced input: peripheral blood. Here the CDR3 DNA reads TGCGCCAGCAGCTTGGAGGGGAATAGCAATCAGCCCCAGCATTTT. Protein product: CASSLEGNSNQPQHF.